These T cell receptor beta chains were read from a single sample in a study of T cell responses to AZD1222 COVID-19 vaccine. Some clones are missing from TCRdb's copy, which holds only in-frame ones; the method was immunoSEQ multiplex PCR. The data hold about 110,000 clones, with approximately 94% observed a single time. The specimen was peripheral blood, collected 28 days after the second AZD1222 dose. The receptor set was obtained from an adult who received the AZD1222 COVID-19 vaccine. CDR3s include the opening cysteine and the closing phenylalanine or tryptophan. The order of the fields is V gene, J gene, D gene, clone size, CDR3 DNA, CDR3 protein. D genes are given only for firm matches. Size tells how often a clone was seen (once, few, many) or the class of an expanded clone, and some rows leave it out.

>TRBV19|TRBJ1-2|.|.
TGTGCCAGTACCATGGGGCTTGATGAGTACACCTTC
CASTMGLDEYTF
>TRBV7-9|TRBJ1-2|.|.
TGTGCCAGCAGCAACAGGGATTCTGGCTACACCTTC
CASSNRDSGYTF
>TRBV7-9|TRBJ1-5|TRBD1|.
TGTGCCAGCAGCTCCGGGACAGATATTCAGCCCCAGCATTTT
CASSSGTDIQPQHF
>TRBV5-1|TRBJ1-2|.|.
TGCGCCAGCAGCTCGGCCCAGGGAGAGGCCTATGGCTACACCTTC
CASSSAQGEAYGYTF
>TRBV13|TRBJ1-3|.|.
TGTGCCAGCAGCCCCCTCGGGCCCGGAAACACCATATATTTT
CASSPLGPGNTIYF
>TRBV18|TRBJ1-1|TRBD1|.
TGTGCCAGCTCACCGAGAGGACAGGGGTTGAGTGAAGCTTTCTTT
CASSPRGQGLSEAFF
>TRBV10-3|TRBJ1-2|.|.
TGTGCCATCAGTGGGGGGGGTTTATCTAACTATGGCTACACCTTC
CAISGGGLSNYGYTF
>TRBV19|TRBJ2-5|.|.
TGTGCCAGTAGTGGGGAGCTAAAAGAGACCCAGTACTTC
CASSGELKETQYF
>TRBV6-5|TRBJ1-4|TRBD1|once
TGTGCCAGCAGTTATGGAGGGGGCACTAATGAAAAACTGTTTTTT
CASSYGGGTNEKLFF
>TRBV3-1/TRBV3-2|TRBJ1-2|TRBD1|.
TGTGCCAGCAGCCGGCGGGACAGGGGGAACTATGGCTACACCTTC
CASSRRDRGNYGYTF
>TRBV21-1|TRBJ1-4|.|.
TGTGCCAGCAGCCCTCCTGCCGACAGGGGGGGAGAAAAACTGTTTTTT
CASSPPADRGGEKLFF
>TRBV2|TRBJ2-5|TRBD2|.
TGTGCCAGCAGTGTAGGCCTAGCGGGAGAGTCGGGAGAGACCCAGTACTTC
CASSVGLAGESGETQYF
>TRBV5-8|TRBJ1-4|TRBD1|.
TGTGCCAGCAGCGAAGAGGGGGGATGGGACAGTAAAAATGAAAAACTGTTTTTT
CASSEEGGWDSKNEKLFF
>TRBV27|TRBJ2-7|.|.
TGTGCCAGCAGTTTAATGGGTCTCTCCTACGAGCAGTACTTC
CASSLMGLSYEQYF
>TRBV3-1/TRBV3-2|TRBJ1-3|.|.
TGTGCCAGCAGCCAGGGCTATTCAAACACCATATATTTT
CASSQGYSNTIYF
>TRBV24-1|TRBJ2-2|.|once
TGTGCCACCAGTGACAGGAGCGGCGGGGAGCTGTTTTTT
CATSDRSGGELFF
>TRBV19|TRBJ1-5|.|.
TGTGCCAGTAGTGACGGGGTCTATCAGCCCCAGCATTTT
CASSDGVYQPQHF
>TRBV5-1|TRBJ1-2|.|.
TGCGCCAGCAGCTTGACGGCGGGGGTAAAGGGCCTCTATGGCTACACCTTC
CASSLTAGVKGLYGYTF
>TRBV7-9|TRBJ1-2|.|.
TGTGCCAGCAGCGGGGCGGGAAACTATGGCTACACCTTC
CASSGAGNYGYTF
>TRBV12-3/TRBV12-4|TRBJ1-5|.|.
TGTGCCAGCAGTTCAGGTCAGCCCCAGCATTTT
CASSSGQPQHF
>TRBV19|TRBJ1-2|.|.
TGTGCCAGTGCACAGGGATTAGGTGGCTACACCTTC
CASAQGLGGYTF
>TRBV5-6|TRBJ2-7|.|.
TGTGCCAGCGGACGGTCGGGACAACTCTTCTACGAGCAGTACTTC
CASGRSGQLFYEQYF
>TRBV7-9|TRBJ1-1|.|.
TGTGCCAGCAGCTACCCAGGGGCCCCGGGGACTGAAGCTTTCTTT
CASSYPGAPGTEAFF
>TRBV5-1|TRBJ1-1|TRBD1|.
TGCGCCAGCAGCACCGGACAGGGGGCTAATACTGAAGCTTTCTTT
CASSTGQGANTEAFF
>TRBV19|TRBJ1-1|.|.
TGTGCCAGTAGTCCCAGGAACACTGAAGCTTTCTTT
CASSPRNTEAFF
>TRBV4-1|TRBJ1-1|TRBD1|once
TGCGCCAGCAGCCAGGGGACAGCCTACACTGAAGCTTTCTTT
CASSQGTAYTEAFF
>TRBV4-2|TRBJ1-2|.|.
TGTGCCAGCAGCCAGTTCCGGGGTTCTAGCTGGGGCTACACCTTC
CASSQFRGSSWGYTF
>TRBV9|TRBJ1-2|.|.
TGTGCCAGCAGCGTAGCTGAGGGGGACTACTATGGCTACACCTTC
CASSVAEGDYYGYTF